A selection of T cell receptor beta chains follows, all from one sample in a study of cytomegalovirus exposure and HLA in healthy donors. Sequencing used immunoSEQ multiplex PCR; TCRdb keeps in-frame clones, though not all of them. The sample has 110,000 to 150,000 clones, around 79% seen once. Input material: PBMCs. The receptors originated from a woman aged 25 to 39 in good health and CMV-seronegative. The CDR3 runs from the conserved cysteine through the conserved F or W. D genes are given only for firm matches. Only some rows state a clone size, as once, few, many or a class for expanded clones.

TRBJ2-2	14	NA	NA	TRBV19	TGTGCCAGTAGTATAGCAGGGAACACCGGGGAGCTGTTTTTT	CASSIAGNTGELFF
TRBJ2-2	13	few	NA	TRBV5-4	TGTGCCAGCAGCTCCGCGCGTTCCGGGGAGCTGTTTTTT	CASSSARSGELFF
TRBJ2-7	16	NA	TRBD1	TRBV7-2	TGTGCCAGCAGCTTAGCCTCCGGGACAGGGCGGTACGAGCAGTACTTC	CASSLASGTGRYEQYF
TRBJ1-1	13	many	NA	TRBV28	TGTGCCAGCATGGGCAGGGGTAACACTGAAGCTTTCTTT	CASMGRGNTEAFF
TRBJ1-2	13	NA	NA	TRBV7-2	TGTGCCAGCAGCTTAACTTATTCGGATGGCTACACCTTC	CASSLTYSDGYTF
TRBJ1-4	14	NA	NA	TRBV9	TGTGCCAGCAGCGTCGACAGTTCTAATGAAAAACTGTTTTTT	CASSVDSSNEKLFF
TRBJ1-1	16	once	TRBD1	TRBV5-1	TGCGCCAGCAGCTTGGACGGGACAGGGCTGAACACTGAAGCTTTCTTT	CASSLDGTGLNTEAFF
TRBJ1-5	15	NA	NA	TRBV9	TGTGCCAGCAGCGTGACAGGAAATAGCAATCAGCCCCAGCATTTT	CASSVTGNSNQPQHF
TRBJ1-5	13	NA	NA	TRBV2	TGTGCCAGCAGGGACGACGCGGGTCAGCCCCAGCATTTT	CASRDDAGQPQHF
TRBJ1-1	11	NA	NA	TRBV29-1	TGCAGCGCTGTACGGGACTCTGAAGCTTTCTTT	CSAVRDSEAFF
TRBJ2-2	15	NA	TRBD2	TRBV4-1	TGCGCCAGCAGCCAAGAAACTAGCGGGGGCGGGGAGCTGTTTTTT	CASSQETSGGGELFF
TRBJ1-2	15	NA	NA	TRBV4-1	TGCGCCAGCAGCCAAGCCGGAGGAGATCTCCGGGGCTACACCTTC	CASSQAGGDLRGYTF
TRBJ1-1	13	once	TRBD1	TRBV5-1	TGCGCCAGCAGCTGGGGACAGGGCGCTGAAGCTTTCTTT	CASSWGQGAEAFF
TRBJ1-2	14	NA	NA	TRBV5-4	TGTGCCAGCAGCACGGCGGGACCCCTGACGGGCTACACCTTC	CASSTAGPLTGYTF
TRBJ2-2	15	NA	NA	TRBV6-5	TGTGCCAGCAGTATTGACAGGAGTGGCACCGGGGAGCTGTTTTTT	CASSIDRSGTGELFF
TRBJ2-3	14	NA	NA	TRBV6-5	TGTGCCAGCAGCCGCCGCAGGGGAGCAGATACGCAGTATTTT	CASSRRRGADTQYF
TRBJ1-1	17	NA	NA	TRBV4-2	TGTGCCAGCAGCCAAGCGTCGGGGGGGGCTATGAACACTGAAGCTTTCTTT	CASSQASGGAMNTEAFF
TRBJ2-3	14	NA	NA	TRBV7-9	TGTGCCAGCAGCTTAGGACTCCGCACAGATACGCAGTATTTT	CASSLGLRTDTQYF
TRBJ2-3	20	NA	TRBD2	TRBV10-3	TGTGCCATCAGTGGGGGACTAGCGGGGGGCCTCGACTTTAGCACAGATACGCAGTATTTT	CAISGGLAGGLDFSTDTQYF
TRBJ2-7	14	few	NA	TRBV27	TGTGCCAGCAGTCCCCGCGGGGCGCACTACGAGCAGTACTTC	CASSPRGAHYEQYF
TRBJ1-4	15	NA	NA	TRBV7-7	TGTGCTAGCAGCTTAGGTGGGGGGGCCTCTGAAAAACTGTTTTTT	CASSLGGGASEKLFF
TRBJ1-3	16	NA	NA	TRBV13	TGTGCCAGCAGCAGGCCTGGACAGTACTCTGGAAACACCATATATTTT	CASSRPGQYSGNTIYF
TRBJ1-4	16	NA	TRBD1	TRBV6-6	TGTGCCAGCAGCTTTCCACAGGGGGGGGATAATGAAAAACTGTTTTTT	CASSFPQGGDNEKLFF
TRBJ1-2	14	NA	NA	TRBV5-1	TGCGCCAGCAGCCCACTGATCTTGGGGAGCGGCTACACCTTC	CASSPLILGSGYTF
TRBJ2-7	16	NA	TRBD2	TRBV5-4	TGTGCCAGCAGCTTGGGAGTAGCGGGGGGGCAAAGCGAGCAGTACTTC	CASSLGVAGGQSEQYF
TRBJ2-7	12	once	NA	TRBV2	TGTGCCAGCAGGGCCAACCTGCTGGAGCAGTACTTC	CASRANLLEQYF
TRBJ2-7	15	NA	NA	TRBV7-2	TGTGCCAGCAGCGATCTGCCGGGTTTCCCCTACGAGCAGTACTTC	CASSDLPGFPYEQYF
TRBJ2-1	12	NA	NA	TRBV11-2	TGTGCCAGCAGCGCACAGGGAGAATGGCAGTTCTTC	CASSAQGEWQFF
TRBJ1-2	13	few	TRBD1	TRBV30	TGTGCCTGGACTTATGACAGGGTAGGAGGCTACACCTTC	CAWTYDRVGGYTF
TRBJ2-1	15	NA	NA	TRBV5-4	TGTGCCAGCAGCTCCACAGGGTGGGGATACAATGAGCAGTTCTTC	CASSSTGWGYNEQFF
TRBJ1-2	14	NA	TRBD1	TRBV14	TGTGCCAGCAGCCACATCGGTCAGGGGGTCGGCTACACCTTC	CASSHIGQGVGYTF
TRBJ1-3	14	NA	NA	TRBV6-5	TGTGCCAGCAGTTTAGGGGTCTCTGGAAACACCATATATTTT	CASSLGVSGNTIYF